The clone carrying this TCR beta chain came up a few times. There are 15 residues in the CDR3. V gave up 8 bases and J gave up 4 bases, with 18 bases separating them. Germline V lookup: CDR1 MGHRA, CDR2 YSYEKL. The sample is drawn from a study of blood T cell repertoires in COVID-19. Study at large: Donors in the United States, Italy and Spain gave samples during acute or convalescent COVID-19. T cells, B-cell-depleted T cells, or PBMCs provided the cDNA or gDNA that served as material.

Per the original data handling: Amplifying reference gene primers gave estimates of nucleated cell counts. Clones were read by immunoSEQ multiplex PCR, and TCRdb kept only the in-frame ones, dropping some. That table is the source of V, J and clone size, and D and trimming were worked out from the DNA. The sample has 250,000 to 350,000 clones, about 91% seen once. This chain uses TRBV4-1 with TRBJ1-5; D is possibly TRBD1 (5 bases). Sequencing was done on a sample of peripheral blood. The receptor was derived from a woman in her 30s who had recovered from COVID-19. CDR3 DNA: TGCGCCAGCTCTTTACAAACTCGGGGGAATCAGCCCCAGCATTTT. Encoded protein: CASSLQTRGNQPQHF.